This T cell receptor (beta chain) stems from a study of long-term antiretroviral therapy in people with HIV. Study information: The earliest samples came about a decade before the 2015 immediate-ART recommendation. Findings and caveats of the study: Patients on ART gained diversity, which nonetheless stayed below transplant donor controls. Blood in the study was drawn between the mid-2000s and the late 2010s, possibly under older ART regimens, which may be less effective than current ones.

Treatment locations for all participants with HIV were in the United States. With survey level as its setting, the immunoSEQ assay was v3.0. Profiling relied on immunoSEQ multiplex PCR, and the TCRdb table lists in-frame clones only, not all of them. The table has some 33,000 clones, about 80% seen once; the top ten hold around 6.5%. This clone has more than one count but fewer than ten. No antigen is known for it. Germline CDR1 and CDR2: MNHEY and SVGAGI. V shed 4 bases, J shed 8 bases, and the junction held 5 bases outside the gene matches. The CDR3 covers 15 residues. This TCR was sampled from a man aged 18 to 35 with HIV. Sample: unsorted PBMCs, taken 0.6 years after starting antiretroviral therapy. This chain uses TRBV6-5 with TRBJ2-1, with 13 bases lining up with TRBD2. CDR3 coding DNA: TGTGCCAGCAGTTGGACTAGCGGGAGTGGCGATGAGCAGTTCTTC. The encoded protein is CASSWTSGSGDEQFF.